This TCR beta chain stems from a study of T cell changes during pregnancy in multiple sclerosis. CDR3 length equals 16 residues. Trimming stripped 1 base from V and 5 bases from J, with 17 bases between. The germline V gene encodes CDR1 LGHNT and CDR2 FRNRAP. The assay was immunoSEQ multiplex PCR, and TCRdb's table has in-frame clones only and misses some. Seen here are about 50,000 clones, 85% to 95% observed once, and the top ten hold roughly 0.81%. This chain links TRBV12-5 with TRBJ2-5; a possible D gene is TRBD2 (5 bases). The material sequenced was CD4+ T cells from peripheral blood mononuclear cells, taken in the third trimester of pregnancy. The receptor was derived from a female donor with multiple sclerosis, enrolled in a pregnancy study. This CDR3 is CASGLARFGGFETQYF. Here the CDR3 DNA reads TGTGCTAGTGGTTTGGCAAGATTTGGCGGGTTCGAGACCCAGTACTTC.